The rows below give T cell receptor beta chains drawn from one sample of a study of T-cell reconstitution after alpha-beta-depleted transplantation in children. TCRdb processed the PCR reads anew with MiXCR; each CDR3 protein has one entry. This table holds over 550,000 distinct CDR3 sequences, more than 9% found once. This material consisted of PBMCs from the stem cell graft donor, taken from the stem cell graft. The receptor set was obtained from a human donor who donated a stem cell graft to a child with acute myeloid leukemia. Each CDR3 is given with its conserved first and last residue. The order of the fields is V gene, D gene, clone size, J gene, CDR3 protein, CDR3 DNA. A D gene is named only where the DNA matches it firmly. Clone sizes are given selectively: once, few, many, or a class where the clone is expanded.

TRBV5-1	TRBD1	once	TRBJ2-7	CASYRGRGVNEQYF	TGCGCCAGCTACAGGGGGAGAGGGGTCAATGAGCAGTACTTC
TRBV3-1	TRBD2	once	TRBJ2-6	CASSPKREGSGANVLTF	TGTGCCAGCAGCCCCAAGCGGGAGGGCTCTGGGGCCAACGTCCTGACTTTC
TRBV20-1	-	-	TRBJ1-2	CSARSQFDTF	TGCAGTGCTAGATCACAGTTCGACACCTTC
TRBV27	-	-	TRBJ2-7	CASRWTGTLAYEQYF	TGTGCCAGCAGGTGGACCGGGACTTTAGCCTACGAGCAGTACTTC
TRBV13	TRBD1	many	TRBJ2-7	CASSFRQGAREQYF	TGTGCCAGCAGCTTTCGACAGGGGGCTAGGGAGCAGTACTTC
TRBV24-1	-	-	TRBJ2-1	CATSDPPDYNEQFF	TGTGCCACCAGTGATCCCCCCGACTACAATGAGCAGTTCTTC
TRBV24-1	TRBD2	-	TRBJ2-3	CATSDLAATDTQYF	TGTGCCACCAGTGACCTAGCGGCCACAGATACGCAGTATTTT
TRBV12-3/TRBV12-4	TRBD2	few	TRBJ2-3	CASIGTSNTQYF	TGTGCCAGCATAGGGACTAGCAATACGCAGTATTTT
TRBV6-5	-	few	TRBJ2-3	CASIDSPSTDTQYF	TGTGCCAGCATCGACTCCCCTAGCACAGATACGCAGTATTTT
TRBV21-1	-	-	TRBJ2-1	CASSKDPEGEQFF	TGTGCCAGCAGCAAGGACCCCGAAGGTGAGCAGTTCTTC
TRBV7-2	TRBD1	many	TRBJ2-5	CASSLGAGGGETQYF	TGTGCCAGCAGCTTAGGGGCAGGGGGTGGAGAGACCCAGTACTTC
TRBV11-2	TRBD2	few	TRBJ2-7	CASSLVGLAENYEQYF	TGTGCCAGCAGCTTAGTCGGGCTAGCGGAAAACTACGAGCAGTACTTC
TRBV25-1	-	many	TRBJ2-7	CASRAGREQYF	TGTGCCAGCAGGGCAGGGAGAGAGCAGTACTTC
TRBV29-1	TRBD1	many	TRBJ1-1	CSVSGGWGTEAFF	TGCAGCGTCTCAGGGGGCTGGGGCACTGAAGCTTTCTTT
TRBV28	-	many	TRBJ2-1	CASNRLGYNEQFF	TGTGCCAGCAACCGCTTGGGCTACAATGAGCAGTTCTTC
TRBV27	-	many	TRBJ1-1	CASSLSQGNTEAFF	TGTGCCAGCAGTTTATCCCAGGGGAACACTGAAGCTTTCTTT
TRBV7-9	TRBD2	many	TRBJ2-2	CASSLLAGGDTGELFF	TGTGCCAGCAGCTTACTAGCGGGAGGGGACACCGGGGAGCTGTTTTTT
TRBV20-1	-	-	TRBJ2-6	CSATRPQGNSGANVLTF	TGCAGTGCTACCCGGCCACAGGGAAACTCTGGGGCCAACGTCCTGACTTTC
TRBV5-1	TRBD2	many	TRBJ2-3	CASSTQLAEYTDTQYF	TGCGCCAGCAGCACCCAACTAGCGGAGTACACAGATACGCAGTATTTT
TRBV7-2	TRBD2	-	TRBJ2-1	CASSFLGASGDNEQFF	TGTGCCAGCAGCTTTCTAGGCGCTAGCGGAGACAATGAGCAGTTCTTC
TRBV15	-	few	TRBJ2-7	CATSYPGPRGEQYF	TGTGCCACCAGCTACCCGGGACCTCGGGGGGAGCAGTACTTC
TRBV7-2	-	-	TRBJ2-7	CASQPQKASEQYF	TGTGCCAGCCAGCCCCAGAAGGCCTCCGAGCAGTACTTC
TRBV5-5	TRBD1	few	TRBJ1-1	CASSLFRGQTEAFF	TGTGCCAGCAGCTTGTTCAGGGGGCAAACTGAAGCTTTCTTT
TRBV2	-	few	TRBJ2-2	CASRPHNTGELFF	TGTGCCAGTCGGCCTCACAACACCGGGGAGCTGTTTTTT
TRBV24-1	-	few	TRBJ1-5	CATSDSEGESLPQHF	TGTGCCACCAGTGATTCTGAGGGGGAATCACTGCCCCAGCATTTT
TRBV30	TRBD2	few	TRBJ2-1	CAWSTGTSGYNEQFF	TGTGCCTGGAGTACCGGGACTAGCGGATACAATGAGCAGTTCTTC
TRBV12-3/TRBV12-4	TRBD2	few	TRBJ2-3	CASSSPRGSGVLAADTQYF	TGTGCCAGCAGTTCCCCACGAGGTAGCGGGGTTTTGGCGGCAGATACGCAGTATTTT
TRBV7-7	-	-	TRBJ2-1	CASSVGLHNEQFF	TGTGCTAGCAGCGTTGGACTGCACAATGAGCAGTTCTTC
TRBV28	TRBD2	few	TRBJ2-1	CASSLPRLAGVGLEQFF	TGTGCCAGCAGTTTACCAAGACTAGCGGGAGTTGGACTAGAGCAGTTCTTC